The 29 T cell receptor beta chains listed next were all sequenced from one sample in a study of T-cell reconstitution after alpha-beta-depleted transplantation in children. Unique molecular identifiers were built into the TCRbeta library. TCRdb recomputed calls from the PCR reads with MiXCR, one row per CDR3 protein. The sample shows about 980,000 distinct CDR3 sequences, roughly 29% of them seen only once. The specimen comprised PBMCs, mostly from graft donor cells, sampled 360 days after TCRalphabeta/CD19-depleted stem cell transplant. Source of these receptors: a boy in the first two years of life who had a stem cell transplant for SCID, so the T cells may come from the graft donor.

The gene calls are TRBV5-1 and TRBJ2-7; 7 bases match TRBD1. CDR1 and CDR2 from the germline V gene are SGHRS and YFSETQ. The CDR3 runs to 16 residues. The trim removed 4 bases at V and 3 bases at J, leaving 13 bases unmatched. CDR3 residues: CASSARDSKMIYEQYF. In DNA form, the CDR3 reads TGCGCCAGCAGCGCCAGGGACAGTAAAATGATCTACGAGCAGTACTTC.

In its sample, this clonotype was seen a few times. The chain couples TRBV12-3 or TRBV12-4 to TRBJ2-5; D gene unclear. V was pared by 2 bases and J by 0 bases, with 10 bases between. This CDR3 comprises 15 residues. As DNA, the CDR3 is TGTGCCAGCAGTTTACTTGGTAGAGACCAAGAGACCCAGTACTTC. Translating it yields CASSLLGRDQETQYF.

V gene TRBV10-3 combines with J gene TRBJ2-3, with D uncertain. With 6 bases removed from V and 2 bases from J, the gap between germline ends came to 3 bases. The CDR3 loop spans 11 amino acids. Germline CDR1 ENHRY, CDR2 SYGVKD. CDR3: CAIRATDTQYF. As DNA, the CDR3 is TGTGCCATCAGAGCCACAGATACGCAGTATTTT.

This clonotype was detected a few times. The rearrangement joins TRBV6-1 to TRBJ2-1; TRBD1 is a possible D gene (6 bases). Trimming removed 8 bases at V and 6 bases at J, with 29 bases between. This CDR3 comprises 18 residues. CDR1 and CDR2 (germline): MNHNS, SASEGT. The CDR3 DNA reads TGTGCCAGCTCAATGGCACCGGGACACCCTATTTGGGGCAATGAGCAGTTCTTC. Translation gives CASSMAPGHPIWGNEQFF.

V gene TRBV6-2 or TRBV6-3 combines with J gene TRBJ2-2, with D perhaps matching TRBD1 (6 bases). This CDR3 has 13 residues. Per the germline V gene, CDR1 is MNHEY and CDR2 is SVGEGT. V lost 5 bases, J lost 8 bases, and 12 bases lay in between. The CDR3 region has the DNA TGTGCCAGCAGTGTACAGGGAATTGGGGAGCTGTTTTTT. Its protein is CASSVQGIGELFF.

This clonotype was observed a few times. The chain's CDR3 is CASRQTGSNEQYF. The DNA for the CDR3 is TGTGCCAGCAGACAAACCGGGAGTAACGAGCAGTACTTC. This chain connects TRBV28 to TRBJ2-7; perhaps TRBD2 as D (6 bases). The germline V and J ends were trimmed by 6 bases and 5 bases, with 14 bases remaining between them. CDR3 length equals 13 residues. Germline values: CDR1 MDHEN, CDR2 SYDVKM.

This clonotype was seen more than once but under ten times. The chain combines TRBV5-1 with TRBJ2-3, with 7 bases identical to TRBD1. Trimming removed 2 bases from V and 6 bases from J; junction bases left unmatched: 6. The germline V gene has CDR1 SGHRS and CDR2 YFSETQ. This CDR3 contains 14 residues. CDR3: CASSLGTVVDTQYF. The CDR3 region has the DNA TGCGCCAGCAGCTTAGGGACAGTCGTGGATACGCAGTATTTT. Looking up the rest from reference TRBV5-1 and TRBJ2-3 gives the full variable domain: KAGVTQTPRYLIKTRGQQVTLSCSPISGHRSVSWYQQTPGQGLQFLFEYFSETQRNKGNFPGRFSGRQFSNSRSEMNVSTLELGDSALYLCASSLGTVVDTQYFGPGTRLTVL.

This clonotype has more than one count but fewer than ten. The CDR3 here is CSAEPTGDLYGYTF. In DNA, the CDR3 is TGCAGTGCCGAGCCGACAGGGGACCTCTATGGCTACACCTTC. The chain carries TRBV20-1 and TRBJ1-2, with 8 bases identical to TRBD1. From germline, CDR1 is DFQATT and CDR2 SNEGSKA (reference sequence). This CDR3 has 14 residues. V was pared by 6 bases and J by 4 bases, with 10 bases of the junction left unmatched.

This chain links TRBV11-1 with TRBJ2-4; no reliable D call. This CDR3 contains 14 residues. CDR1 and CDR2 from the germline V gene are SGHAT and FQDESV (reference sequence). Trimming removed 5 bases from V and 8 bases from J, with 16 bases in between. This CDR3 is CASSLGPERDIQYF. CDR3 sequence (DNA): TGTGCCAGCAGCCTCGGTCCTGAAAGAGACATTCAGTACTTC. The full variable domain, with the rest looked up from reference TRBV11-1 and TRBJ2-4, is EAEVAQSPRYKITEKSQAVAFWCDPISGHATLYWYRQILGQGPELLVQFQDESVVDDSQLPKDRFSAERLKGVDSTLKIQPAELGDSAMYLCASSLGPERDIQYFGAGTRLSVL.

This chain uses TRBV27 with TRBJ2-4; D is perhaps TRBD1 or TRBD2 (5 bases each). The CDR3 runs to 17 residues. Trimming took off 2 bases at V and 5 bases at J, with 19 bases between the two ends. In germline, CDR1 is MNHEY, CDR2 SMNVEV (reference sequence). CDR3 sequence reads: CASSLGTQGGVENIQYF. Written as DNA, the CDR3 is TGTGCCAGCAGTTTAGGGACCCAAGGTGGGGTCGAAAACATTCAGTACTTC.

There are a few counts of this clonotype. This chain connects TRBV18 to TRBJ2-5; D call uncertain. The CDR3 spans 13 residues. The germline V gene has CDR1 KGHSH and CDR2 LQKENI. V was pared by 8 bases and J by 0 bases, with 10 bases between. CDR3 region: CASNSLYQETQYF. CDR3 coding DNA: TGTGCCAGCAACAGCCTTTACCAAGAGACCCAGTACTTC.

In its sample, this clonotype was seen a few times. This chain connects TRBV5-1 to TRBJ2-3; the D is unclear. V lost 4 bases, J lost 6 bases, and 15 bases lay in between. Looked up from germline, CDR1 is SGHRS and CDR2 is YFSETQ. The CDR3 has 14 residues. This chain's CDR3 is CASSADPPADTQYF. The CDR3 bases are TGCGCCAGCAGCGCCGATCCACCTGCGGATACGCAGTATTTT.

CDR3 protein: CASSPGGTGPYEQYF. In nucleotides, the CDR3 is TGCGCCAGCAGCCCGGGGGGGACAGGGCCCTACGAGCAGTACTTC. The chain is built from TRBV5-1 and TRBJ2-7; D may be TRBD1 (9 bases). This CDR3 is 15 amino acids long. The V gene lost 4 bases and the J gene lost 2 bases, with 16 bases spanning the gap. In germline, CDR1 is SGHRS, CDR2 YFSETQ.

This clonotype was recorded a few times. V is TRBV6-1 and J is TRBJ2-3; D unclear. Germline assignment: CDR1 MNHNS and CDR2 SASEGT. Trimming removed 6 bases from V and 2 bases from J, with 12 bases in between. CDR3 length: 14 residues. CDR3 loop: CASSTDSFTDTQYF. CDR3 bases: TGTGCCAGCAGCACTGACTCCTTCACAGATACGCAGTATTTT.

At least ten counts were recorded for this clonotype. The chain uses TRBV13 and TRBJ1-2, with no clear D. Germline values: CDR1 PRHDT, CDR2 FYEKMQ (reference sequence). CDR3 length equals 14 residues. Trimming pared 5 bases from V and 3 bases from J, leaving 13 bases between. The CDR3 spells CASSSTGPDYGYTF. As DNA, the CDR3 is TGTGCCAGCAGCAGCACCGGGCCCGACTATGGCTACACCTTC. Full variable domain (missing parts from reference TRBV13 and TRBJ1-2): AAGVIQSPRHLIKEKRETATLKCYPIPRHDTVYWYQQGPGQDPQFLISFYEKMQSDKGSIPDRFSAQQFSDYHSELNMSSLELGDSALYFCASSSTGPDYGYTFGSGTRLTVV.

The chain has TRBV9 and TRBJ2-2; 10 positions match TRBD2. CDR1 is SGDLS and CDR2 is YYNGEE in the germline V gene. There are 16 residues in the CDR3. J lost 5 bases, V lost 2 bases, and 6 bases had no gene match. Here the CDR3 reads CASSVIAGGGTGELFF. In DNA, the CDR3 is TGTGCCAGCAGCGTGATAGCGGGGGGAGGGACCGGGGAGCTGTTTTTT.

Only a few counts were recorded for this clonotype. The CDR3 nucleotides read TGTGCCAGCAGCGACCCCCTAGCGGGGGGTTTCCATGAGCAGTTCTTC. Residues: CASSDPLAGGFHEQFF. V gene TRBV28 combines with J gene TRBJ2-1; TRBD2 matches at 11 bases. CDR3 length equals 16 residues. In germline, CDR1 is MDHEN, CDR2 SYDVKM. V was pared by 6 bases and J by 8 bases, with 12 bases of the junction left unmatched.

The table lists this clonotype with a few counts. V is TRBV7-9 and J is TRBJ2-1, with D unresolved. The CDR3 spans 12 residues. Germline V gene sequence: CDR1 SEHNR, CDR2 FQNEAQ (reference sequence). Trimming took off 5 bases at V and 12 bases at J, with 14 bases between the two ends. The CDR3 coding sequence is TGTGCCAGCAGCCACGGAGCCTGGCCGCAGTTCTTC. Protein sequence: CASSHGAWPQFF.

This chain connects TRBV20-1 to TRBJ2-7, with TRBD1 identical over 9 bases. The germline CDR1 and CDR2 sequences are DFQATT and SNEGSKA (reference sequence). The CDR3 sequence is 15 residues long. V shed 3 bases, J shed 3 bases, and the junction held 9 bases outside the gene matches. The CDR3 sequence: CSARGNRGRDYEQYF. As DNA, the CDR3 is TGCAGTGCTAGGGGAAACAGGGGGCGCGACTACGAGCAGTACTTC.

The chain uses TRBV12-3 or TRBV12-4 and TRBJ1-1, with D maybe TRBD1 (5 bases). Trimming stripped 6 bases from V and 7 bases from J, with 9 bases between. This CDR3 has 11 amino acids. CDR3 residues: CASRRDFEAFF. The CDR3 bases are TGTGCCAGCAGGCGGGACTTTGAAGCTTTCTTT.

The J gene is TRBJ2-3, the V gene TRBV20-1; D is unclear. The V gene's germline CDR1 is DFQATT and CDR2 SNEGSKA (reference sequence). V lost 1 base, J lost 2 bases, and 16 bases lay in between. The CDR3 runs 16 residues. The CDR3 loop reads CSARAPSRAATDTQYF. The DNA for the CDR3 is TGCAGTGCTAGAGCCCCCAGTAGGGCCGCCACAGATACGCAGTATTTT.

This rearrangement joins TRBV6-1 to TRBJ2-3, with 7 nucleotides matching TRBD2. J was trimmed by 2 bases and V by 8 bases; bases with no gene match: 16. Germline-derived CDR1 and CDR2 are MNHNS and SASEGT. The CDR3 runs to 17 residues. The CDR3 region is CASHGGSGKTFTDTQYF. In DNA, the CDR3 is TGTGCCAGCCACGGGGGGAGCGGGAAAACTTTCACAGATACGCAGTATTTT.

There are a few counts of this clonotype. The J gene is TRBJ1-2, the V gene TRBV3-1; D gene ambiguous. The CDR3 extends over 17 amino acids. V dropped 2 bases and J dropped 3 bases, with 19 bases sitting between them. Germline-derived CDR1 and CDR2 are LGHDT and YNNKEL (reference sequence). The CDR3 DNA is TGTGCCAGCAGCCAATACCCCGGGCGATTTGGGTACTATGGCTACACCTTC. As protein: CASSQYPGRFGYYGYTF.

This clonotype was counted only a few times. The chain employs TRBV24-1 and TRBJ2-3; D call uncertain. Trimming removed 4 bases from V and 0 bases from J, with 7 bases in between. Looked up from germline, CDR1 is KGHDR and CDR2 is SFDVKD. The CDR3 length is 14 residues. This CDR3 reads CATSDRSSTDTQYF. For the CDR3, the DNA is TGTGCCACCAGTGACCGAAGTAGCACAGATACGCAGTATTTT.

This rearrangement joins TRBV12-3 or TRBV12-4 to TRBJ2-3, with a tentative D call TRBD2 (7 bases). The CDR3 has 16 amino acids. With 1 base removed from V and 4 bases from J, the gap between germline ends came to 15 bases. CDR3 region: CASSLDSGGNADTQYF. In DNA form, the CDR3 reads TGTGCCAGCAGTTTAGATTCGGGGGGCAACGCAGATACGCAGTATTTT.

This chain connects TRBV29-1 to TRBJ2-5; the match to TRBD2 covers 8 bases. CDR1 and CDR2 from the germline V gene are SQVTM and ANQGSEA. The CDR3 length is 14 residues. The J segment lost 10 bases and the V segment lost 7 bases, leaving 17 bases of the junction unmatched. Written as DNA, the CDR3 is TGCAGCGGTGCCGGAGGGACTAGTGCGAGTGGCCAGTACTTC. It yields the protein CSGAGGTSASGQYF. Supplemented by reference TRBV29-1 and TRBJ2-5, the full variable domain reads SAVISQKPSRDICQRGTSLTIQCQVDSQVTMMFWYRQQPGQSLTLIATANQGSEATYESGFVIDKFPISRPNLTFSTLTVSNMSPEDSSIYLCSGAGGTSASGQYFGPGTRLLVL.

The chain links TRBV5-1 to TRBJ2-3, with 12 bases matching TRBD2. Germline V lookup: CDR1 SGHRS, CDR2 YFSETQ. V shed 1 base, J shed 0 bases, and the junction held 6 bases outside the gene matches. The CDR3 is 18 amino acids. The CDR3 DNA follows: TGCGCCAGCAGCTTGCTAGCGGGGGGGTCCACTAGCACAGATACGCAGTATTTT. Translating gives CASSLLAGGSTSTDTQYF.

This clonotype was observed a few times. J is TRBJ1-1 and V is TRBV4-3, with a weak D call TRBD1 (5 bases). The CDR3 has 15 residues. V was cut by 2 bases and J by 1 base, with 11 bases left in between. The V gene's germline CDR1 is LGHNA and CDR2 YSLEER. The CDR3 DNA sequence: TGCGCCAGCAGCCAATGGGATAGGGGGAACACTGAAGCTTTCTTT. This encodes CASSQWDRGNTEAFF.

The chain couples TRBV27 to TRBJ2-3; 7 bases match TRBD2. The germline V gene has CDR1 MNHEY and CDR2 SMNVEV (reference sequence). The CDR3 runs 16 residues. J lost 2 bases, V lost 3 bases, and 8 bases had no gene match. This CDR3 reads CASSLGSSGVTDTQYF. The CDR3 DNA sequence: TGTGCCAGCAGTTTGGGATCGAGCGGGGTCACAGATACGCAGTATTTT.